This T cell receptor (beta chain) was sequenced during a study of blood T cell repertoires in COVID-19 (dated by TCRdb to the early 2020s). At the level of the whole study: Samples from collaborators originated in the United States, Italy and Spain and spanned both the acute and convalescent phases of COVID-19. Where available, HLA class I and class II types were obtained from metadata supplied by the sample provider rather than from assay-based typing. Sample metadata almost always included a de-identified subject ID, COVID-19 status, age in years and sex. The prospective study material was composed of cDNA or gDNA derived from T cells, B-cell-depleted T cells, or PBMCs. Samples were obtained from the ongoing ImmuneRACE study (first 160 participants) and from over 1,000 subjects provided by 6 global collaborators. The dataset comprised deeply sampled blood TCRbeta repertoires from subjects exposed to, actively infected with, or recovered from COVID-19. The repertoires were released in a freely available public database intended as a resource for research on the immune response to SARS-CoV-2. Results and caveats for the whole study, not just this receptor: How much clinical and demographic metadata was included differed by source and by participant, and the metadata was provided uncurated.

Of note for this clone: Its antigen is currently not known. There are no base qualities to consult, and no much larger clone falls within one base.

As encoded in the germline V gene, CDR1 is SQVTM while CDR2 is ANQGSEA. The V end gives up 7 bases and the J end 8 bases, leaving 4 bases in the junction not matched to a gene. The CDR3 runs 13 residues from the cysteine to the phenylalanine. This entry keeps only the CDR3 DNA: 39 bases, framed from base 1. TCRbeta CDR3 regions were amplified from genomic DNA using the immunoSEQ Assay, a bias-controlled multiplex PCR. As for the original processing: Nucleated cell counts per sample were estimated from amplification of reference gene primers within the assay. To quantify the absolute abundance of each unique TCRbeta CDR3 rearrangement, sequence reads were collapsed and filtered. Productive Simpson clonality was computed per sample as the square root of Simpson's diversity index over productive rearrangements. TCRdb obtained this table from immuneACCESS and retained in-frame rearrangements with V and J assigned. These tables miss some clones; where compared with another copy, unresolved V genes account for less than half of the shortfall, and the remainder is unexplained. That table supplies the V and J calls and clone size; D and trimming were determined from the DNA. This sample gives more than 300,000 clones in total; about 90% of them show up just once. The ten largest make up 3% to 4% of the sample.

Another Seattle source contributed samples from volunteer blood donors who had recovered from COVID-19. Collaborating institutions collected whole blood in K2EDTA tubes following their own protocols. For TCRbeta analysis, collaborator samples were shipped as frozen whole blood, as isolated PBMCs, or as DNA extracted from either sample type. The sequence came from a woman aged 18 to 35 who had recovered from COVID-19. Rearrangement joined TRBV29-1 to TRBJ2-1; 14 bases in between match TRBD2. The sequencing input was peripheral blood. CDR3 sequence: CSAGTSGGDEQFF. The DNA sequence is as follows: TGCAGCGCCGGGACTAGCGGGGGTGATGAGCAGTTCTTC.